This TCR beta chain was captured in a study of T-cell reconstitution after alpha-beta-depleted transplantation in children. A TCRbeta library incorporating unique molecular identifiers was prepared. TCRdb passed the PCR reads through MiXCR, listing each CDR3 protein once. The data show roughly 610,000 distinct CDR3 sequences, roughly a tenth seen once. This clonotype appeared many times. This CDR3 is 12 amino acids long. V lost 0 bases and J 2 bases, leaving 1 base between the germline ends. Germline loops: CDR1 MNHNY, CDR2 SVGAGI (reference sequence). The chain couples TRBV6-6 to TRBJ2-5, with D uncertain. Sequenced here: PBMCs from the stem cell graft donor, sampled from the stem cell graft. The sequence came from a human donor who donated a stem cell graft to a child with acute myeloid leukemia. The CDR3 protein is CASSYSQETQYF. Here the CDR3 DNA reads TGTGCCAGCAGTTACTCTCAAGAGACCCAGTACTTC.